This entry lists 18 T cell receptor beta chains sequenced from one sample in a study of chemoradiotherapy in HPV16-positive cancers. The data were produced by immunoSEQ multiplex PCR, yet TCRdb's version contains in-frame clones alone and is incomplete. Altogether about 15,000 clones are present, over 70% being singletons, with the ten largest covering approximately 1.3%. The specimen was collected from a patient who underwent chemoradiotherapy. The receptors stem from a human donor with HPV-associated anogenital cancer.

The CDR3 DNA reads TGTGCCAGTAGTACCTCGACAGTTATTAACTATGGCTACACCTTC. Translated: CASSTSTVINYGYTF. The gene calls are TRBV19 and TRBJ1-2; a possible D gene is TRBD1 (5 bases). V was clipped by 4 bases and J by 1 base, with 13 bases between them. Germline V gives CDR1 LNHDA, CDR2 SQIVND (reference sequence). The CDR3 consists of 15 residues. The variable domain in full, completed from reference TRBV19 and TRBJ1-2, reads DGGITQSPKYLFRKEGQNVTLSCEQNLNHDAMYWYRQDPGQGLRLIYYSQIVNDFQKGDIAEGYSVSREKKESFPLTVTSAQKNPTAFYLCASSTSTVINYGYTFGSGTRLTVV.

The chain has TRBV21-1 and TRBJ1-3. TRBV21-1 constitutes a pseudogene. CDR3 length equals 16 residues. The CDR3 sequence is CASSKRKDGSGNTIYF. The DNA of the CDR3 is TGTGCCAGCAGCAAACGGAAGGACGGCTCTGGAAACACCATATATTTT.

This CDR3 reads CASTQGSYGYTF. CDR3 in DNA: TGTGCCAGCACCCAGGGGTCCTATGGCTACACCTTC. The chain recombines TRBV2 with TRBJ1-2; a possible D gene is TRBD1 (6 bases). The CDR3 has 12 amino acids. The germline V gene has CDR1 SNHLY and CDR2 FYNNEI. Deletions cut 7 bases from V and 4 bases from J, with 10 bases between.

The rearrangement links TRBV9 to TRBJ1-2; TRBD1 might be the D (5 bases). The length of the CDR3 is 14 residues. Germline V gives CDR1 SGDLS, CDR2 YYNGEE. The germline V and J ends were trimmed by 5 bases and 5 bases, with 16 bases remaining between them. CDR3 sequence: CASRAPTAGYGYTF. CDR3 coding DNA: TGTGCCAGCAGGGCCCCGACAGCTGGGTATGGCTACACCTTC.

The chain combines TRBV7-2 with TRBJ1-3; TRBD1 matches at 8 bases. Germline CDR1 reads SGHTA; CDR2 reads FQGNSA. There are 17 residues in the CDR3. Losses at the gene ends were 5 bases for V and 3 bases for J; bases not matched to a gene: 12. CDR3 DNA: TGTGCCAGCAGCGCGGGGACAGGCTTCCCGGATGGAAACACCATATATTTT. Translating gives CASSAGTGFPDGNTIYF.

The chain joins TRBV15 to TRBJ2-6; D may be TRBD2 (5 bases). This CDR3 is built from 16 residues. V lost 1 base and J lost 2, with 9 bases in between. Germline V gene sequence: CDR1 LNHNV, CDR2 YYDKDF (reference sequence). The CDR3 DNA follows: TGTGCCACCAGCAGAGGGGCCGGGACTGGGGCCAACGTCCTGACTTTC. Protein sequence: CATSRGAGTGANVLTF.

The rearrangement joins TRBV14 to TRBJ1-6; D may be TRBD1 (6 bases). CDR3 length equals 14 residues. CDR1 SGHDN and CDR2 FVKESK come from the germline V gene. V dropped 5 bases and J dropped 6 bases, with 11 bases sitting between them. The DNA of the CDR3 is TGTGCCAGCAGCGGCAGGGGACGTAATTCACCCCTCCACTTT. Protein: CASSGRGRNSPLHF.

DNA for the CDR3: TGTGCCAGTCTCGACAGGACCCTCTATGGCTACACCTTC. Encoded protein: CASLDRTLYGYTF. J is TRBJ1-2 and V is TRBV19; TRBD1 might be the D (6 bases). CDR1 is LNHDA, CDR2 SQIVND, per germline (reference sequence). The CDR3 contains 13 residues. Trimming removed 8 bases at V and 4 bases at J, with 14 bases between.

The chain joins TRBV5-1 to TRBJ2-2, with a weak D call TRBD1 (6 bases). V dropped 4 bases and J dropped 5 bases, with 9 bases sitting between them. Germline V gives CDR1 SGHRS, CDR2 YFSETQ. CDR3 length equals 13 residues. CDR3 region: CASSITGTGELFF. CDR3 DNA sequence: TGCGCCAGCAGCATAACAGGGACCGGGGAGCTGTTTTTT.

V usage is TRBV28 and J usage is TRBJ2-7, with 13 bases that match TRBD2. Germline trimming cut 7 bases from V and 6 bases from J; bases unmatched to any gene: 3. The CDR3 spans 13 residues. Germline V lookup: CDR1 MDHEN, CDR2 SYDVKM. CDR3 protein: CASKGLAGTEQYF. The CDR3 DNA reads TGTGCCAGCAAGGGACTAGCGGGGACCGAGCAGTACTTC.

The V and J genes are TRBV30 and TRBJ1-1; TRBD1 matches at 8 bases. This CDR3 has 12 amino acids. Germline-derived CDR1 and CDR2 are GTSNPN and SVGIG (reference sequence). J was trimmed by 9 bases and V by 6 bases; bases with no gene match: 9. Here the CDR3 reads CACMTGAQKAFF. The CDR3 DNA reads TGTGCCTGCATGACAGGGGCGCAGAAAGCTTTCTTT.

The V and J genes are TRBV5-4 and TRBJ1-1; D is undetermined. Looked up from germline, CDR1 is SGHNT and CDR2 is YYREEE (reference sequence). This CDR3 is 15 amino acids long. V lost 4 bases and J lost 7, with 20 bases in between. CDR3 in DNA: TGTGCCAGCAGCCTCCCTCAGCGGGGTACGGGTGAAGCTTTCTTT. Translation: CASSLPQRGTGEAFF.

This clone occurred a few times. The chain has TRBV6-1 and TRBJ2-7; D not certain. This CDR3 spans 12 amino acids. The V and J ends lost 2 bases and 4 bases respectively, with 6 bases between them. Per the germline V gene, CDR1 is MNHNS and CDR2 is SASEGT. DNA of the CDR3: TGTGCCAGCAGTGAATGGCGGTACGAGCAGTACTTC. Translated: CASSEWRYEQYF.

This chain joins TRBV9 and TRBJ2-1; 9 bases align to TRBD1. Germline values: CDR1 SGDLS, CDR2 YYNGEE. Trimming removed 2 bases from V and 5 bases from J; junction bases left unmatched: 5. CDR3 length: 15 amino acids. The chain's CDR3 is CASSVGQGRHNEQFF. The CDR3 DNA follows: TGTGCCAGCAGCGTCGGACAGGGGCGACACAATGAGCAGTTCTTC.

The genes are TRBV5-1 and TRBJ1-1, with D tentatively TRBD1 (5 bases). CDR1 is SGHRS and CDR2 is YFSETQ in the germline V gene. V was trimmed by 4 bases and J by 4 bases, leaving 23 bases between them. This CDR3 has 17 residues. The CDR3 coding sequence is TGCGCCAGCAGCACCCGGGACCAAGGTGGCGCGGGCACTGAAGCTTTCTTT. Protein sequence: CASSTRDQGGAGTEAFF.

A few counts support this clone. DNA for the CDR3: TGCGCCAGCAGTGATATGGTATTAGGGTCACCCCTCCACTTT. Translating gives CASSDMVLGSPLHF. The genes are TRBV10-2 and TRBJ1-6; D gene ambiguous. CDR1 and CDR2 from the germline V gene are WSHSY and SAAADI. V gave up 3 bases and J gave up 10 bases, with 13 bases separating them. CDR3 length equals 14 residues.

The chain links TRBV5-6 to TRBJ2-3, with D perhaps TRBD1 or TRBD2 (6 bases each). V was clipped by 0 bases and J by 6 bases, with 17 bases between them. The CDR3 is 16 amino acids. Germline CDR1 and CDR2: SGHDT and YYEEEE. The CDR3 bases are TGTGCCAGCAGCTTGGTCGTGACAGGTGGAGGGGATACGCAGTATTTT. It encodes CASSLVVTGGGDTQYF.

J is TRBJ2-3 and V is TRBV9, with 7 bases identical to TRBD2. CDR3 length equals 15 residues. Germline V lookup: CDR1 SGDLS, CDR2 YYNGEE. V was clipped by 4 bases and J by 0 bases; unmatched bases: 5. This CDR3 reads CASSPSGTSTDTQYF. The DNA of the CDR3 is TGTGCCAGCAGCCCTAGCGGTACTAGCACAGATACGCAGTATTTT.